This TCR beta chain was profiled in a study of cytomegalovirus exposure and HLA in healthy donors (dated by TCRdb to the late 2010s). Background for the entire study: According to an earlier analysis of a few hundred of the donors, about 179 million T cells yielded 117 million unique TCR beta sequences and about 300 Gb of sequence data. Of the approximately 400 genotyped donors, roughly 80% were placed in the genetic ancestry cluster associated with self-reported Caucasian donors. Rather than using new phenotypic data, the later analysis identified candidate immune exposures from TCR beta sequences and from how often those sequences occurred across donors. In addition to the first cohort of approximately 670 subjects, a separate validation cohort of about 120 different subjects was used. Roughly five DR-DQ haplotypes were handled as single units for association and clustering, since linkage in the cohort was strong. An earlier analysis of around 580 of the donors used high-throughput TCR beta sequencing to judge whether each TCR beta V gene segment behaved as functional or pseudogenic. The aim of the study was to test whether cataloging public T cell receptors could identify signatures of past pathogen exposure. A later analysis re-examined previously published TCR beta repertoires from hundreds of donors and added high-resolution HLA genotyping to investigate patterns of TCR occurrence. Donor age, sex, ethnicity and CMV serostatus were compiled alongside the repertoire data. The number of donors typed differed by locus, with roughly 629-640 for A, B, C, DRB1 and DQB1, around 500 for DQA1, under 610 for DPA1, and 400 to 490 for DPB1. HLA typing included class I and class II loci at four-digit resolution. An early release covering about 600 HLA-typed donors comprised 300 to 350 gigabases of sequencing data and 85 million or so unique TCR sequences. The study combined high-throughput TCR immunosequencing, statistical association of individual TCRs with disease status, and machine learning to predict cytomegalovirus infection status. All discovery cohort repertoires had been generated using a single sequencing platform. In a later genetic analysis, genome-wide SNP genotypes for about 65% of the roughly 700 donors were used, and that subset was treated as a discovery cohort. The T cell repertoires of around 730 subjects were profiled by immunosequencing and related to cytomegalovirus serostatus. Across roughly 420 genotyped donors of the cohort, an average of about 240,000 unique TCR beta nucleotide sequences per donor were sequenced, and roughly a sixth of those sequences were non-productive.

The library was made by the immunoSEQ multiplex PCR assay. A mixture of 60 forward primers for TCR Vbeta segments and 13 reverse primers for TCR Jbeta segments was used in the multiplex PCR. The CDR3 region of rearranged TCR beta genes was amplified from genomic DNA by a multiplex PCR assay. Amplified TCR beta libraries were sequenced as 87-base-pair reads on the Illumina HiSeq System. In the authors' own workflow: Across the 600 to 700 repertoires, a later analysis counted 80 million or so unique TCR beta chains, approximately 12 million of which were shared by at least two donors. Raw reads were error-corrected and collapsed into unique sequences with a nearest-neighbor algorithm that merged closely related sequences to remove PCR and sequencing errors. CDR3 sequences were aligned to IMGT reference sequences to assign V, D and J gene segments. For a sequence to be retained, a match of at least six nucleotides was required to both a V gene segment and a J gene segment. A rearrangement was called productive if the CDR3 had no stop codons and remained in frame with V and J, and every other rearrangement was called non-productive. CDR3 was defined by IMGT convention, running from the second conserved V-encoded cysteine to the conserved J-encoded phenylalanine. Sequences without an unambiguous match to a single V gene segment were excluded from the earlier analysis of 500 to 700 of the donors. An earlier analysis of 500 to 600 of the donors classified V segments as functional when productive rearrangements were above 56.7% and as segregating when the standard deviation between donors was above 5%. A statistical classification framework was developed to diagnose cytomegalovirus status using the catalog of TCR beta chain sequences. In a later analysis, TCR nucleotide sequences were compared against IMGT/GENE-DB human TR gene sequences so that V and J genes could be assigned. Using the TCRdist pipeline, a later analysis assigned CDR3 sequences along with most-parsimonious VDJ recombination scenarios. A later analysis defined each TCR beta chain by its CDR3 amino acid sequence plus V-gene family, and excluded reads lacking a unique V-gene family. As a way to deal with suspected cross-contamination and a sequencing artifact, a later analysis dropped 592 nucleotide sequences that were highly shared and had low generation probability. A later analysis calculated a clonal expansion index for each public chain from normalized within-repertoire ranks of inferred template counts. Generation probabilities in a later analysis came from a VDJ recombination model fitted to out-of-frame rearrangements, and those results were checked against IGoR. Hypergeometric tests were used in a later analysis to score TCR-TCR, TCR-HLA and TCR-CMV co-occurrence, with a repertoire-size bias correction applied to the TCR pairs. In a later analysis, false discovery rates were estimated by permuting HLA or CMV assignments 20 times. In a later analysis, co-occurring TCRs were grouped with DBSCAN, and TCRdist sequence similarity was added when clustering was performed within HLA-allele-positive subsets. For co-occurrence clustering, repertoires with fewer than 30,000 or more than 120,000 public chains were excluded, along with four to six repertoires with anomalous nucleotide sharing. TCRdb mirrors the immuneACCESS table, restricted to in-frame sequences. Some clones are absent from its copies; in checked studies, under half trace to an unresolved V gene, and the reason for the others is unknown. V and J calls and clone size are those listed in that table; D and trimming were worked out from the DNA. For this sample the table gives fewer than 200,000 clones, of which about an eighth were detected only once. About 7.8% of the sample is taken by the ten largest.

General conclusions and limits of the study: A later analysis reported that several top co-occurrence clusters appeared linked to parvovirus B19, influenza, CMV and Epstein-Barr virus. The cohort was sequenced for TCR beta chains only, and without alpha or paired-chain data the features that could be detected were limited. A later genetic analysis reported fewer N-insertions in productive TCRs among donors in an Asian-associated ancestry cluster than the roughly 700-donor mean. The presence/absence analyses assumed that sequencing depth was roughly uniform across donors, and that assumption may not be true. A further reported finding was that TCR beta sequences accurately predicted the HLA-A and HLA-B alleles for most subjects in the first cohort. A total of 164 TCR beta chains were listed by the study as associated with cytomegalovirus. Linkage disequilibrium might explain the correlated functional status among segregating V segments, but an unknown experimental factor could not be excluded. V-gene and J-gene trimming of TCR beta chains was associated with a missense DCLRE1C variant in a later genetic analysis, and the association was replicated in an independent cohort. An earlier analysis of 587 of the donors showed that most TCR beta V segments appeared in productive rearrangements either about 87% or about 30% of the time, which broadly matched IMGT annotations. In a later analysis, HLA-associated TCR beta chains were found to be more clonally expanded and to have lower generation probabilities than equally common non-associated chains. A few of the identified cytomegalovirus-associated TCR beta chains were confirmed in vitro to be specific for cytomegalovirus antigens. The only immune exposure information available for the cohort was CMV serostatus. The authors suggested that the approach could potentially be generalized to other disease states and immunological phenotypes. The earlier analysis of 587 of the donors excluded seventeen rarely observed V segments, including chromosome 9 orphons, because counts were too low. Because HLA typing was unavailable for some donors at each locus, only the typed subset was used in association tests. Cytomegalovirus status was reported to be diagnosed by the classifier with high specificity and sensitivity in both the original and validation cohorts. When HLA alleles, especially DR and DQ, strongly co-occurred, attributing TCR associations to individual alleles was difficult. Specific HLA alleles were associated with over 15,000 TCR beta sequences at a false discovery rate of 0.05 in a later analysis. Most CMV-associated TCR beta chains appeared to be HLA-restricted in a later analysis, and the HLA associations seemed to be driven largely by CMV exposure. A later analysis found that TCR association rates varied across HLA loci, with DRB1 alleles showing the most associated TCRs and HLA-C alleles the fewest. A cluster of highly shared sequence variants was judged likely to be a technical artifact of the sequencing pipeline. Most TCR sequences were observed very rarely across donors, whereas some public TCRs were present in many individuals.

Concerning this clone itself: What this receptor recognizes is not known. The record has no base qualities; no much larger clone is one base away.

The cohort was made up of about 670 healthy bone marrow donors. At the time of sampling, every cohort member was nominally healthy, though immune exposures that went unrecorded were likely present. The donor tested CMV seropositive and was one of the 289 seropositive cohort members. Each donor provided a peripheral blood sample, and peripheral blood mononuclear cells were used for TCR beta sequencing. Genomic DNA was extracted from the blood cell samples with the Qiagen DNeasy Blood Extraction Kit. The material sequenced was PBMCs. The TCR comes from a man aged 45-60 years in good health and CMV-seropositive.

The CDR3 protein is CASSPRGLSTDTQYF. The nucleotide sequence is given as TGTGCCAGCAGCCCAAGAGGACTCAGCACAGATACGCAGTATTTT. The chain is encoded by TRBV13 joined to TRBJ2-3; TRBD2 could be the D gene, as 5 bases match. V lost 5 bases and J lost 0 bases; the stretch between them is 12 bases long. Inclusive of the bounding cysteine and phenylalanine, the CDR3 is 15 residues long. Only the CDR3 region is kept as DNA, spanning 45 bases read in frame from base 1. The germline V gene (reference sequence) sets CDR1 to PRHDT and CDR2 to FYEKMQ.